Listed below are T cell receptor beta chains from one sample, sequenced in a study of blood T cell repertoires in COVID-19. Sequencing used immunoSEQ multiplex PCR; TCRdb keeps in-frame clones, though not all of them. This sample has about 180,000 clones; approximately 80% occur once, and the top ten carry about 1.5%. The specimen was peripheral blood. All receptors derive from a human donor in a cohort sampled during active COVID-19. Both conserved end residues are part of each CDR3. D genes are given only for firm matches. Not all rows give a size; the values are once, few, many and, for expanded clones, a class.

V	size	J	D	DNA	CDR3
TRBV7-9	once	TRBJ2-6	TRBD1	TGTGCCAGCAGCCCGGGACAGGGAGGCTCTGGGGCCAACGTCCTGACTTTC	CASSPGQGGSGANVLTF
TRBV6-2/TRBV6-3	.	TRBJ2-7	.	TGTGCCAGCAGTTACTCTAGACAACAGAACGAGCAGTACTTC	CASSYSRQQNEQYF
TRBV6-2/TRBV6-3	.	TRBJ2-7	TRBD1	TGTGCCACCAGCGGGACAGGGTTCGGCGAGCAGTACTTC	CATSGTGFGEQYF
TRBV20-1	.	TRBJ2-7	.	TGCAGTGCTAGAGGCTACTACGAGCAGTACTTC	CSARGYYEQYF
TRBV2	.	TRBJ2-7	.	TGTGCCAGCAGCGACTACAGCTACGAGCAGTACTTC	CASSDYSYEQYF
TRBV11-1	once	TRBJ2-2	TRBD2	TGTGCCAGCAGCTTTTTCACTAGCGGAACCGGGGAGCTGTTTTTT	CASSFFTSGTGELFF
TRBV27	.	TRBJ1-4	TRBD1	TGTGCCAGCAGTTCCCCGGACAGGGGACCTAATGAAAAACTGTTTTTT	CASSSPDRGPNEKLFF
TRBV11-3	.	TRBJ2-2	TRBD2	TGTGCCAGCAGCCCCGGGACGACTAGCCGTCGCGGGGAGCTGTTTTTT	CASSPGTTSRRGELFF
TRBV7-9	.	TRBJ1-2	TRBD1	TGTGCCAGCAGCTTTACAGATACAGGGGGAGGCTACACCTTC	CASSFTDTGGGYTF
TRBV7-2	.	TRBJ1-2	.	TGTGCCAGCAGCTTAAAAGCAGGGTCCTATGGCTACACCTTC	CASSLKAGSYGYTF
TRBV6-6	.	TRBJ2-7	TRBD1	TGTGCCACCAGAGATCGGACAGGGGGCTACGAGCAGTACTTC	CATRDRTGGYEQYF
TRBV6-5	once	TRBJ2-7	TRBD1	TGTGCCAGCAGTTACTCCGACAGGGGCTTGTACGAGCAGTACTTC	CASSYSDRGLYEQYF
TRBV2	.	TRBJ2-1	.	TGTGCCAGCAGTGAGGGCTTAAGCTCCTACAATGAGCAGTTCTTC	CASSEGLSSYNEQFF
TRBV10-1	once	TRBJ1-2	.	TGCGCCAGCAGTGAGTCCCTTGCGGGAACCGATGGCTACACCTTC	CASSESLAGTDGYTF
TRBV7-9	.	TRBJ2-7	.	TGTGCCAGCAGCTTAGAATCCCAGCGGCCCTACGAGCAGTACTTC	CASSLESQRPYEQYF
TRBV28	.	TRBJ1-2	TRBD1	TGTGCCAGCATACGCTACCGTCCCGGGACAGGGGACTATGGCTACACCTTC	CASIRYRPGTGDYGYTF
TRBV2	once	TRBJ2-5	.	TGTGCCAGCAGTGTCCGGAGGGAGACCCAGTACTTC	CASSVRRETQYF
TRBV6-5	.	TRBJ2-3	TRBD2	TGTGCCAGCAGGGGACTAGGCCTCACAGATACGCAGTATTTT	CASRGLGLTDTQYF
TRBV6-2/TRBV6-3	.	TRBJ2-5	.	TGTGCCAGCAGTTACGGGGGGACCACACAGTACTTC	CASSYGGTTQYF
TRBV7-3	.	TRBJ2-6	.	TGTGCCAGCAGCTTAATGGGCAGGGGAACTGGGGCCAACGTCCTGACTTTC	CASSLMGRGTGANVLTF
TRBV5-1	.	TRBJ2-1	.	TGCGCCAGCAGCTTTACTCCCCTTGGCGGCCGGAGCTACAATGAGCAGTTCTTC	CASSFTPLGGRSYNEQFF
TRBV7-2	.	TRBJ2-7	TRBD1	TGTGCCAGCAGCGCCCCCGGACAGGCAATTCACGAGCAGTACTTC	CASSAPGQAIHEQYF
TRBV29-1	.	TRBJ2-1	.	TGCAGCGTTCGGACACTCTACAATGAGCAGTTCTTC	CSVRTLYNEQFF
TRBV28	.	TRBJ2-7	.	TGTGCCAGCAGAGAGGGGGGGGCGTACGAGCAGTACTTC	CASREGGAYEQYF
TRBV5-1	.	TRBJ2-5	TRBD2	TGCGCCAGCAGCTTGGCGTCGAGACTAGCGGGGGGGCCTAAAGAGACCCAGTACTTC	CASSLASRLAGGPKETQYF
TRBV4-3	.	TRBJ2-3	.	TGCGCCAGCAGCCAGAGGACACTTAGCACAGATACGCAGTATTTT	CASSQRTLSTDTQYF
TRBV4-2	.	TRBJ1-4	TRBD1	TGTGCCAGCAGCCAAGTACAGGGGGCAGATAATGAAAAACTGTTTTTT	CASSQVQGADNEKLFF
TRBV7-2	.	TRBJ2-7	.	TGTGCCAGCAGCGACCCCCGGGGTCCCTCCTCCGAGCAGTACTTC	CASSDPRGPSSEQYF
TRBV13	.	TRBJ2-3	TRBD2	TGTGCCAGCAGCTACGTTAGCGGGGGGGCCACAGATACGCAGTATTTT	CASSYVSGGATDTQYF
TRBV19	.	TRBJ1-2	TRBD1	TGTGCCACACGGGACAGAATACAACTATGGATGTTC	CATRDRIQLWMF
TRBV5-4	.	TRBJ1-2	TRBD1	TGTGCCAGCACCACCCAGGACAGGGACGGCTACACCTTC	CASTTQDRDGYTF
TRBV19	.	TRBJ1-2	TRBD1	TGTGCCAGCCTGGCCCAGGGGGTGGGCTATGGCTACACCTTC	CASLAQGVGYGYTF
TRBV5-6	few	TRBJ2-7	TRBD1	TGTGCCAGCAGCGGAGACAGGGATCCCTACGAGCAGTACTTC	CASSGDRDPYEQYF
TRBV7-2	.	TRBJ1-3	TRBD1	TGTGCCAGCAGCTTGGACAGGGGCTCTGGAAACACCATATATTTT	CASSLDRGSGNTIYF
TRBV6-2/TRBV6-3	.	TRBJ2-7	TRBD1	TGTGCCAGCAGTTACTCCCCGGACAGGGGAGGCGAGCAGTACTTC	CASSYSPDRGGEQYF
TRBV12-3/TRBV12-4	once	TRBJ2-1	TRBD2	TGTGCCAGCACCGGCGGGGGGCGGGGTGAGCAGTTCTTC	CASTGGGRGEQFF
TRBV9	once	TRBJ2-7	.	TGTGCCAGCAGCGTAGATACAGGTCAGAGCTCCTACGAGCAGTACTTC	CASSVDTGQSSYEQYF
TRBV5-6	once	TRBJ2-2	TRBD1	TGTGCCAGCCGCTGGGACAGGGTTCCCGGGGAGCTGTTTTTT	CASRWDRVPGELFF
TRBV9	.	TRBJ2-7	TRBD2	TGTGCCAGCAGCGTAGTAGCGGGGGCCGCCTACGAGCAGTACTTC	CASSVVAGAAYEQYF
TRBV9	.	TRBJ1-5	.	TGTGCCAGCAGCGTAGGGTCTCAAAGGGGTCAGCCCCAGCATTTT	CASSVGSQRGQPQHF
TRBV11-2	.	TRBJ2-1	TRBD1	TGTGCCAGCAGCACAGACAGGGGGACCTACAATGAGCAGTTCTTC	CASSTDRGTYNEQFF
TRBV3-1/TRBV3-2	.	TRBJ2-7	.	TGTGCCAGCAGCCTCCGGGACTTTGAAGCCTACGAGCAGTACTTC	CASSLRDFEAYEQYF
TRBV7-2	.	TRBJ2-7	.	TGTGCCAGCAGCTTAGCCAGCGCCGGATACGAGCAGTACTTC	CASSLASAGYEQYF
TRBV5-1	.	TRBJ1-1	.	TGCGCCAGCAGGGCACAGGGAAACACTGAAGCTTTCTTT	CASRAQGNTEAFF
TRBV5-1	.	TRBJ2-6	.	TGCGCCAGCAGCGTAAACAGGGTTCGTGGGGCCAACGTCCTGACTTTC	CASSVNRVRGANVLTF
TRBV5-4	.	TRBJ2-7	TRBD1	TGTGCCAGCAGTAACACAGGGGTTTTCTACGAGCAGTACTTC	CASSNTGVFYEQYF
TRBV5-1	.	TRBJ2-7	TRBD1	TGCGCCAGCAGCAACCGGACAGGGCGAAGCGAGCAGTACTTC	CASSNRTGRSEQYF
TRBV7-6	.	TRBJ2-7	TRBD2	TGTGCCAGCAGCTCCCGAACGGGACTAGCGGGAATCGAGCAGTACTTC	CASSSRTGLAGIEQYF
TRBV9	.	TRBJ2-1	TRBD2	TGTGCCAGCAGCGAGGGGACTAGCGGGAGGGCCCGTAACAATGAGCAGTTCTTC	CASSEGTSGRARNNEQFF
TRBV6-5	.	TRBJ2-5	.	TGTGCCAGCAGTTACTCTCCCCCGACAACCAAAGAGACCCAGTACTTC	CASSYSPPTTKETQYF
TRBV3-1/TRBV3-2	.	TRBJ1-2	.	TGTGCCAGCGGTCGGGAGAACTATGGCTACACCTTC	CASGRENYGYTF